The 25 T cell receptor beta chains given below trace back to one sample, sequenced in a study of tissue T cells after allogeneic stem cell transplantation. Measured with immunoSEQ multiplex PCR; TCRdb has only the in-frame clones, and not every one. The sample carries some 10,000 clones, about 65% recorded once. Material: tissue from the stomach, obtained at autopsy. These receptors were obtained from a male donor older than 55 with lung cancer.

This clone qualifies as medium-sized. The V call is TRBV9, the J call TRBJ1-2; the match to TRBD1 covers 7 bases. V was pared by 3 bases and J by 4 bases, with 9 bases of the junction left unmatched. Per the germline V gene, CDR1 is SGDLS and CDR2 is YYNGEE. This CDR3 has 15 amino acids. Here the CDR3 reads CASSAGGGPSYGYTF. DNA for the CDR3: TGTGCCAGCAGCGCAGGGGGGGGCCCCAGCTATGGCTACACCTTC. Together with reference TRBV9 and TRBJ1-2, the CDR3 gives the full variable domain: DSGVTQTPKHLITATGQRVTLRCSPRSGDLSVYWYQQSLDQGLQFLIQYYNGEERAKGNILERFSAQQFPDLHSELNLSSLELGDSALYFCASSAGGGPSYGYTFGSGTRLTVV.

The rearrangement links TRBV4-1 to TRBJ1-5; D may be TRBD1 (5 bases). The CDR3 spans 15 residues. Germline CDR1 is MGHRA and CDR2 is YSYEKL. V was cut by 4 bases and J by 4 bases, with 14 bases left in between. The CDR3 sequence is CASSRDPGPNQPQHF. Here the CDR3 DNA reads TGCGCCAGCAGCCGGGACCCGGGGCCTAATCAGCCCCAGCATTTT.

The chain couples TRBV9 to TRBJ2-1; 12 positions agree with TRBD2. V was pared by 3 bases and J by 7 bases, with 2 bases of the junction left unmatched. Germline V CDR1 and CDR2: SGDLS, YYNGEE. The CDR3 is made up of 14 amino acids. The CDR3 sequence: CASSGLAGVNEQFF. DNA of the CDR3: TGTGCCAGCAGCGGACTAGCGGGAGTTAATGAGCAGTTCTTC.

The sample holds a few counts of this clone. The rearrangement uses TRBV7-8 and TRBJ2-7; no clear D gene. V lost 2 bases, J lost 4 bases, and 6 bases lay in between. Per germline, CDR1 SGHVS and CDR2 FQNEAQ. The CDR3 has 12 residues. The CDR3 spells CASSLSLYEQYF. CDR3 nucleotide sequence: TGTGCCAGCAGCTTATCTTTGTACGAGCAGTACTTC.

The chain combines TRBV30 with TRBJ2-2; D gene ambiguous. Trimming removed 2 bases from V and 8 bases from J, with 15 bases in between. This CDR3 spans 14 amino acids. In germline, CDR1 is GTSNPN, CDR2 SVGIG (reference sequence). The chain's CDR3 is CAWSNPPVGGELFF. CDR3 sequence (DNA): TGTGCCTGGAGTAACCCGCCTGTGGGGGGGGAGCTGTTTTTT.

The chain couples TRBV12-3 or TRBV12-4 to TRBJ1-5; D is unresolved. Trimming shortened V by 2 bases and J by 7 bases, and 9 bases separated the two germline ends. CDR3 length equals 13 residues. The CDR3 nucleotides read TGTGCCAGCAGTTTATCTGGGGAGCAGCCCCAGCATTTT. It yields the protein CASSLSGEQPQHF.

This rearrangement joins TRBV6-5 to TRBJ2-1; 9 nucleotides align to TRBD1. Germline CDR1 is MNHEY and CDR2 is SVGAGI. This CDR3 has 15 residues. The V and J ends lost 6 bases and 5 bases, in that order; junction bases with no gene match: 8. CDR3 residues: CASSRTGDWNNEQFF. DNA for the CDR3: TGTGCCAGCAGCCGGACAGGGGATTGGAACAATGAGCAGTTCTTC.

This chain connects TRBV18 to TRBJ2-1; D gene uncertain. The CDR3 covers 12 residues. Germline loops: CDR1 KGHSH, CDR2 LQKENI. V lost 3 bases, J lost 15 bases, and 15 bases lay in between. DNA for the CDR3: TGTGCCAGCTCACCCTACCACGAGCTTTGGTTCTTC. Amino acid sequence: CASSPYHELWFF.

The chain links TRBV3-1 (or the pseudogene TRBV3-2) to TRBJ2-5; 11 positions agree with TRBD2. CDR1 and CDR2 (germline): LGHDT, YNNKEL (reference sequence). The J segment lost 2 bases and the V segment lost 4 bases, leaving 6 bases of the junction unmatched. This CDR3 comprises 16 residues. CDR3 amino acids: CASSPSGTSGQETQYF. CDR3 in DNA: TGTGCCAGCAGCCCCAGCGGGACTAGCGGACAAGAGACCCAGTACTTC.

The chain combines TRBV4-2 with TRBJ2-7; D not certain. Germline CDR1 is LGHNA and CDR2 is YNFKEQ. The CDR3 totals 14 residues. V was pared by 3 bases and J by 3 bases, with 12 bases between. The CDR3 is CASSQTRIHYEQYF. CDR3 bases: TGTGCCAGCAGCCAGACAAGAATACACTACGAGCAGTACTTC.

The CDR3 DNA reads TGTGCCAGCAGCATCGGACTAGCGGGCCAGGTGACCCAGTACTTC. It yields the protein CASSIGLAGQVTQYF. This chain uses TRBV21-1 with TRBJ2-5; the table calls TRBD2, which could not be checked here. TRBV21-1 is reported as a pseudogene. The CDR3 extends over 15 amino acids.

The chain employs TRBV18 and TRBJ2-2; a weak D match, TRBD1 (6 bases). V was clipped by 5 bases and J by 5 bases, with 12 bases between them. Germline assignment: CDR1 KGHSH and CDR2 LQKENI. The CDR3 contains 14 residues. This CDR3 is CASSGGGRTGELFF. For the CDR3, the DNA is TGTGCCAGCTCAGGGGGCGGCCGAACCGGGGAGCTGTTTTTT. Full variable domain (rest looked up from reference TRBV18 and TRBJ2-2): NAGVMQNPRHLVRRRGQEARLRCSPMKGHSHVYWYRQLPEEGLKFMVYLQKENIIDESGMPKERFSAEFPKEGPSILRIQQVVRGDSAAYFCASSGGGRTGELFFGEGSRLTVL.

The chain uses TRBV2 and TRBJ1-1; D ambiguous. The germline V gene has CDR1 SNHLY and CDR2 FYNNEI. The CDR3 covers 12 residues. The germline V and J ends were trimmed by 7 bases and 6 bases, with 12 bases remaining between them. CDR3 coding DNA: TGTGCCAGCACCAACCTTTGGTCTGAAGCTTTCTTT. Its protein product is CASTNLWSEAFF. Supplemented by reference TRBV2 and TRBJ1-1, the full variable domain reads EPEVTQTPSHQVTQMGQEVILRCVPISNHLYFYWYRQILGQKVEFLVSFYNNEISEKSEIFDDQFSVERPDGSNFTLKIRSTKLEDSAMYFCASTNLWSEAFFGQGTRLTVV.

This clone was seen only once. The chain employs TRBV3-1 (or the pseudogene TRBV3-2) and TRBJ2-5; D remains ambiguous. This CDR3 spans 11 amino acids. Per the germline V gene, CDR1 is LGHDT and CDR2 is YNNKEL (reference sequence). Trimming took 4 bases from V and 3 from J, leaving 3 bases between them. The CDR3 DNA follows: TGTGCCAGCAGCCTGAAAGAGACCCAGTACTTC. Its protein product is CASSLKETQYF.

The chain's CDR3 is CASEGGETQYF. CDR3 in DNA: TGTGCCAGCGAAGGGGGGGAGACCCAGTACTTC. V is TRBV2 and J is TRBJ2-5, with D perhaps assigned TRBD1 or TRBD2 (6 bases each). The CDR3 has 11 residues. Trimming left V 8 bases short and J 5 bases short, with 9 bases between. Germline CDR1 SNHLY, CDR2 FYNNEI.

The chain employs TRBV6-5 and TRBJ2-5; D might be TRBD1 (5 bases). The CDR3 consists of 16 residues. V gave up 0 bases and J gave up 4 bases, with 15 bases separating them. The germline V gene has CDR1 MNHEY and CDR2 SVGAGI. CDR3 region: CASSYSMWTRTETQYF. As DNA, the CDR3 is TGTGCCAGCAGTTACTCGATGTGGACACGCACAGAGACCCAGTACTTC.

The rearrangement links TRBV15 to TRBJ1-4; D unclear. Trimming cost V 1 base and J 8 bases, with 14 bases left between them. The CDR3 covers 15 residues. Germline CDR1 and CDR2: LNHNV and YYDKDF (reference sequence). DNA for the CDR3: TGTGCCACCAGCAGAGGGGGATTTTCGGGCGAAAAACTGTTTTTT. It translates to CATSRGGFSGEKLFF.

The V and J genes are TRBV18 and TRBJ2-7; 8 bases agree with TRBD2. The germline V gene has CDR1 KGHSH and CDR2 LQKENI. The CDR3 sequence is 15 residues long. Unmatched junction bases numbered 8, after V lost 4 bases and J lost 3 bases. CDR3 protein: CASSLSGGLNYEQYF. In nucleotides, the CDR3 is TGTGCCAGCTCACTCTCGGGGGGGCTCAACTACGAGCAGTACTTC.

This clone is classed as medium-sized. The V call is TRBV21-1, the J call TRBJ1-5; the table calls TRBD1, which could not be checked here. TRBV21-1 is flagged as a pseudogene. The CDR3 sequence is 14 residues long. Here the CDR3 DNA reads TGTGCCACCCCCGAGGGACAGGGGAACCAGCCCCAGCATTTT. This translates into CATPEGQGNQPQHF.

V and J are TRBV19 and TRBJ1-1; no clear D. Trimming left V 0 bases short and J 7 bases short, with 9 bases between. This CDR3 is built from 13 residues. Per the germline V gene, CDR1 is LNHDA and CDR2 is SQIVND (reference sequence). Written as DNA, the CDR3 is TGTGCCAGTAGTATAGATAGGCGGGATGAAGCTTTCTTT. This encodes CASSIDRRDEAFF.

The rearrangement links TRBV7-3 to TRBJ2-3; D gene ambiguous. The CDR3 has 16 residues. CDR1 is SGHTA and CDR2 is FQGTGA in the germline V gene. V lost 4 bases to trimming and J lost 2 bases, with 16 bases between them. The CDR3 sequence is CASSSLTPAPTDTQYF. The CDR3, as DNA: TGTGCCAGCAGCTCGTTAACACCGGCCCCCACAGATACGCAGTATTTT.

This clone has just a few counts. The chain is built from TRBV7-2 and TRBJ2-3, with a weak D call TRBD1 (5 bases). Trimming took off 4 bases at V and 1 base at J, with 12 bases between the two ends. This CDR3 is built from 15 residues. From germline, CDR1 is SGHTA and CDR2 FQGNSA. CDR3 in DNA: TGTGCCAGCAGCTGGGGCCCACAACGCACAGATACGCAGTATTTT. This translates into CASSWGPQRTDTQYF.

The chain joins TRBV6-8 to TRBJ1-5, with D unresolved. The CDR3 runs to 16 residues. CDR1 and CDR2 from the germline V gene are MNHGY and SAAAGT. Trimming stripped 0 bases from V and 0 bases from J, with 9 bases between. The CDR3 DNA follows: TGTGCCAGCAGTTACTCGGTCCTCTATAGCAATCAGCCCCAGCATTTT. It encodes CASSYSVLYSNQPQHF.

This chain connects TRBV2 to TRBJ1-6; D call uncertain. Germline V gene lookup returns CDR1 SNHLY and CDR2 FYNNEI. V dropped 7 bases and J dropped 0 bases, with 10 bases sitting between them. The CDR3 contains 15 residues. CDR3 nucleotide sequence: TGTGCCAGCAAGTACAGAAGCTCCTATAATTCACCCCTCCACTTT. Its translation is CASKYRSSYNSPLHF.

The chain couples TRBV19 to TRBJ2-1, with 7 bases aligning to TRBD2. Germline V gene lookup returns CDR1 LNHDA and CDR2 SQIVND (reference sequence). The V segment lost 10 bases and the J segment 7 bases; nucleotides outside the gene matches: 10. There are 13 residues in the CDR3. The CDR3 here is CATRAGPLNEQFF. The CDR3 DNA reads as TGTGCCACCCGAGCGGGACCACTTAATGAGCAGTTCTTC.